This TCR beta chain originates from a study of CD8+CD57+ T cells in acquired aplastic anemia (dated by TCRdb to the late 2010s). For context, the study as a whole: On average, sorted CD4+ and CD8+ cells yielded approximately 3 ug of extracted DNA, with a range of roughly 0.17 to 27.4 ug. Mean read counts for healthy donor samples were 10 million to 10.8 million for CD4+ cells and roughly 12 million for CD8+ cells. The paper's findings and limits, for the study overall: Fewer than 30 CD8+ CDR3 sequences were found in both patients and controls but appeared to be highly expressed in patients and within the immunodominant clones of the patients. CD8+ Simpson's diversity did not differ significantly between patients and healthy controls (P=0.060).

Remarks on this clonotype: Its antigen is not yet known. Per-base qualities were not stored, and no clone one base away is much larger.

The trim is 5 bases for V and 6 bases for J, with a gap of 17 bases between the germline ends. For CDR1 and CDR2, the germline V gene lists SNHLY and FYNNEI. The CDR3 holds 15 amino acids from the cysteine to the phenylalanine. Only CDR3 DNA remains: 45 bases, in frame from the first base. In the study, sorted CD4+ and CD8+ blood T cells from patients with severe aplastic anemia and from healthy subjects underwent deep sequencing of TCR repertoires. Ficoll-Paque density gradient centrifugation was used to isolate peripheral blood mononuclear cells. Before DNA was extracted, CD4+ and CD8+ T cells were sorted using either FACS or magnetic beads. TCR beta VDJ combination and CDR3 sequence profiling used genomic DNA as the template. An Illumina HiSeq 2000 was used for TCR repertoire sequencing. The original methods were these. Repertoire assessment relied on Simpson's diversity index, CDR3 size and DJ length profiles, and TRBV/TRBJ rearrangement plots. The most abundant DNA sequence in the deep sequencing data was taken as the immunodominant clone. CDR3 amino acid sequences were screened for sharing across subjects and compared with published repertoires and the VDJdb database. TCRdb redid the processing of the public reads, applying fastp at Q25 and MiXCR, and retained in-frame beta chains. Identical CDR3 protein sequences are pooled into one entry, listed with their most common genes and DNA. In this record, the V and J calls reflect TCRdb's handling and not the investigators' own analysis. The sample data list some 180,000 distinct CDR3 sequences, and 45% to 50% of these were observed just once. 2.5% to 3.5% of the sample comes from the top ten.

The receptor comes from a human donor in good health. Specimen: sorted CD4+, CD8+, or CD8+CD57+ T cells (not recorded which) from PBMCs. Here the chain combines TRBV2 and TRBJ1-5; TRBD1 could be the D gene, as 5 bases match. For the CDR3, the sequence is CASSKIGTDSQPQHF. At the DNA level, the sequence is TGTGCCAGCAGTAAAATCGGGACTGATAGTCAGCCCCAGCATTTT.